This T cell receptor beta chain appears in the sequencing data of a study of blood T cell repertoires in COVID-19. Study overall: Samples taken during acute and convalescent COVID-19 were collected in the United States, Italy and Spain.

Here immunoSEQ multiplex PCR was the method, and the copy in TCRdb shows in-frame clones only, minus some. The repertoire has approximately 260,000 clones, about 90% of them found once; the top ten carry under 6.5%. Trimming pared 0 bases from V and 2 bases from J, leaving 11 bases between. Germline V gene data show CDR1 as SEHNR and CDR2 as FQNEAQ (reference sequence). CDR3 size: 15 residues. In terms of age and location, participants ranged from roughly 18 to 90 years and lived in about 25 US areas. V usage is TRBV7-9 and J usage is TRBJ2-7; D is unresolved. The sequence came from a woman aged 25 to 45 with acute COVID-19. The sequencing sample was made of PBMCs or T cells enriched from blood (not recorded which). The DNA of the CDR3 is TGTGCCAGCAGCTTAGCGCGTTCGCCCACCTACGAGCAGTACTTC. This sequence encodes CASSLARSPTYEQYF.